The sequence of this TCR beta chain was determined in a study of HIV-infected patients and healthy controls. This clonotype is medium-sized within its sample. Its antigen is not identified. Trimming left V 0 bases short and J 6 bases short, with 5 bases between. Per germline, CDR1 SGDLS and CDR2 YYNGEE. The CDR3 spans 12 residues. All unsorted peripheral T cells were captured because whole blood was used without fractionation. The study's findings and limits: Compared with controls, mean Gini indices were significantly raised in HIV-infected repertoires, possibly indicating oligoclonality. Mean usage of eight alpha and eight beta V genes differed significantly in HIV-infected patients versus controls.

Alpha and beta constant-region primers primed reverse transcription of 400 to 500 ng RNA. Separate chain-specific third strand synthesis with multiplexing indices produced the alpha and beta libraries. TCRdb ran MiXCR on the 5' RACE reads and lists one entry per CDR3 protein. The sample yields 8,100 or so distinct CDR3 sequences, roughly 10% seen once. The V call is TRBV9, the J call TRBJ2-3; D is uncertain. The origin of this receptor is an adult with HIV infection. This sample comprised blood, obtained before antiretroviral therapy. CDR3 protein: CASSVEKDTQYF. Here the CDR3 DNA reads TGTGCCAGCAGCGTAGAGAAGGATACGCAGTATTTT.